This paragraph covers one TCR beta chain sequence. The record originates from a study of blood T cell repertoires in COVID-19. About the study: The samples span acute and convalescent COVID-19 from the United States, Italy and Spain. Sources were T cells, B-cell-depleted T cells, or PBMCs; the material itself was cDNA or gDNA.

Original processing methods: Estimates of nucleated cell counts were drawn from the amplification of reference gene primers. Libraries were prepared by immunoSEQ multiplex PCR; TCRdb keeps only in-frame clonotypes and omits some of them. The V and J calls and clone size are taken from that table; D and trimming were inferred from the DNA. The table records nearly 350,000 clones, about 90% of them present only once. This CDR3 has 16 amino acids. The germline CDR1 and CDR2 sequences are SGDLS and YYNGEE. The V gene end was trimmed by 0 bases and the J gene end by 11 bases; junction bases not matched to a gene: 14.

Input material: peripheral blood. The V gene is TRBV9, the J gene TRBJ2-1, with 7 bases identical to TRBD1. The TCR sequence derives from a woman aged 18-30 years who had recovered from COVID-19. The chain's CDR3 is CASSVEASVWTGKQFF. The CDR3 DNA sequence: TGTGCCAGCAGCGTAGAAGCCTCCGTTTGGACAGGCAAGCAGTTCTTC.